One and the same sample provided the 10 T cell receptor beta chains below, sequenced in a study of response to subunit inactivated influenza vaccine. TCRdb reanalysed the RT-PCR reads using MiXCR and keeps one entry per CDR3 protein. The table lists hundreds of thousands of distinct CDR3 sequences, less than 15% of them singletons. Sequencing used PBMCs from blood, obtained around 15 days before vaccination. These receptors all come from a man aged 50-60 years who received an inactivated influenza vaccine.

The CDR3 sequence: CASSSRGKDGYTF. CDR3 nucleotide sequence: TGTGCCAGCAGCTCCAGGGGAAAGGATGGCTACACCTTC. The rearrangement joins TRBV7-9 to TRBJ1-2, with TRBD1 as a possible D gene (6 bases). CDR3 length: 13 amino acids. Trimming took off 4 bases at V and 6 bases at J, with 12 bases between the two ends. Germline V gene data show CDR1 as SEHNR and CDR2 as FQNEAQ (reference sequence).

This clonotype was seen ten or more times. This rearrangement joins TRBV5-1 to TRBJ2-5; 9 nucleotides line up with TRBD2. V lost 1 base to trimming and J lost 5 bases; unmatched junction nucleotides: 3. The CDR3 runs to 14 residues. Germline CDR1 is SGHRS and CDR2 is YFSETQ. The CDR3 DNA sequence: TGCGCCAGCAGCTTGTCTAGCGGGACGGAGACCCAGTACTTC. Translating it yields CASSLSSGTETQYF.

This clonotype was observed at least ten times. The chain links TRBV11-2 to TRBJ2-7; TRBD2 matches at 13 bases. V trimming: 1 base; J trimming: 3 bases; junction bases outside the gene matches: 3. The CDR3 contains 16 residues. Germline loops: CDR1 SGHAT, CDR2 FQNNGV. The CDR3 DNA reads TGTGCCAGCAGCTTAGGACTAGCGGGGGGCGTCTACGAGCAGTACTTC. This translates into CASSLGLAGGVYEQYF.

This clonotype has just a few counts. This chain links TRBV11-2 with TRBJ2-5; the match to TRBD2 covers 9 bases. The CDR3 is made up of 18 amino acids. Germline lookup yields CDR1 SGHAT and CDR2 FQNNGV. V lost 1 base, J lost 2 bases, and 11 bases stayed unmatched. This CDR3 reads CASSLGPVRGGPQETQYF. The CDR3, as DNA: TGTGCCAGCAGCTTAGGACCGGTGCGGGGGGGCCCACAAGAGACCCAGTACTTC. The full variable domain, completed using reference TRBV11-2 and TRBJ2-5, is EAGVAQSPRYKIIEKRQSVAFWCNPISGHATLYWYQQILGQGPKLLIQFQNNGVVDDSQLPKDRFSAERLKGVDSTLKIQPAKLEDSAVYLCASSLGPVRGGPQETQYFGPGTRLLVL.

A word on this clonotype: This clone may be a read error of a much larger clone one base away. The genes are TRBV7-8 and TRBJ1-5; no firm D call. The CDR3 runs 16 residues. Germline CDR1 is SGHVS and CDR2 is FQNEAQ. The CDR3 reads CASSLGFAGSSQPQHF. For the CDR3, the DNA is TGTGCCAGCAGCTTAGGCTTCGCGGGAAGCAGTCAGCCCCAGCATTTT.

The chain uses TRBV11-2 and TRBJ2-3; 8 nucleotides match TRBD1. The trim removed 2 bases at V and 14 bases at J, leaving 6 bases unmatched. Germline assignment: CDR1 SGHAT and CDR2 FQNNGV. The CDR3 totals 12 residues. The DNA of the CDR3 is TGTGCCAGCAGCTTATATTCCGGGACAGGGTATTTT. Translated: CASSLYSGTGYF.

This clonotype was recorded a few times. V is TRBV2 and J is TRBJ2-7; D gene ambiguous. The CDR3 sequence is 11 residues long. The germline gives CDR1 SNHLY, CDR2 FYNNEI. Trimming removed 5 bases at V and 7 bases at J, with 9 bases between. CDR3 in amino acids: CASSLKAEQYF. CDR3 coding DNA: TGTGCCAGCAGTCTCAAGGCGGAGCAGTACTTC.

V gene TRBV10-3 combines with J gene TRBJ2-7; TRBD2 matches 9 bases. Unmatched junction bases numbered 4, after V lost 2 bases and J lost 5 bases. The CDR3 sequence is 14 residues long. Germline CDR1 and CDR2: ENHRY and SYGVKD. The CDR3 nucleotides read TGTGCCATCAGTGAGCCTAGCGGGATCGACGAGCAGTACTTC. Amino acids: CAISEPSGIDEQYF.

The genes are TRBV28 and TRBJ1-2; unclear D gene. The germline V and J ends were trimmed by 4 bases and 0 bases, with 9 bases remaining between them. This CDR3 is 14 amino acids long. Germline assignment: CDR1 MDHEN and CDR2 SYDVKM. The CDR3 loop reads CASSSLVANYGYTF. The DNA for the CDR3 is TGTGCCAGCAGTTCTTTGGTAGCTAACTATGGCTACACCTTC.

V is TRBV5-1 and J is TRBJ1-1; D perhaps matches TRBD1 (6 bases). CDR3 size: 18 residues. CDR1 is SGHRS and CDR2 is YFSETQ in the germline V gene. Trimming stripped 0 bases from V and 3 bases from J, with 21 bases between. CDR3 nucleotide sequence: TGCGCCAGCAGCTTGGGAATGGGGGGCCGGGCTTCTTACACTGAAGCTTTCTTT. It codes for CASSLGMGGRASYTEAFF.